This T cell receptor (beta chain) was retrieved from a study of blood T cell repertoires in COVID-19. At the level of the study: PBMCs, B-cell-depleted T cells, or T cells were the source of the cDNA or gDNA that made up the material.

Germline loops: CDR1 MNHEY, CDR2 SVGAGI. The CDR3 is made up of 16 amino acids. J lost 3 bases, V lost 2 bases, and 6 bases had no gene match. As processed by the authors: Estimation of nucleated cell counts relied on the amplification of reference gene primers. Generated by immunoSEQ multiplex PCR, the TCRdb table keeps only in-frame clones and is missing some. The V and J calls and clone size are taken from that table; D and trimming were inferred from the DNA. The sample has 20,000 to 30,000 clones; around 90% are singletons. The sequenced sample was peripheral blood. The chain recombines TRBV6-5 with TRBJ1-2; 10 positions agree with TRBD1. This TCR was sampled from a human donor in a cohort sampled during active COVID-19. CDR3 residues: CASSYDTGTGDYGYTF. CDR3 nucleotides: TGTGCCAGCAGTTACGATACCGGGACAGGGGACTATGGCTACACCTTC.